A single sample gave rise to the 5 T cell receptor beta chains below, sequenced in a study of cytomegalovirus exposure and HLA in healthy donors. 13 Jbeta primers and 60 Vbeta primers were used for the PCR. Using immunoSEQ multiplex PCR, the repertoire was profiled, and TCRdb retains in-frame clones only, with some absent. The table lists tens of thousands of clones, nearly 80% of them singletons, with 8% to 9% in the top ten. Source material: PBMCs. These receptors all stem from a woman in her thirties or forties in good health and CMV-seropositive.

This sequence joins TRBV9 and TRBJ1-2, with D unclear. V gave up 0 bases and J gave up 2 bases, with 11 bases separating them. This CDR3 is built from 15 residues. The germline gives CDR1 SGDLS, CDR2 YYNGEE. The DNA of the CDR3 is TGTGCCAGCAGCGTAGAAATGGGCGCGAACTATGGCTACACCTTC. Protein product: CASSVEMGANYGYTF.

V gene TRBV7-8 combines with J gene TRBJ2-7, with D possibly TRBD1 on 6 matching bases. This CDR3 comprises 14 residues. Germline V CDR1 and CDR2: SGHVS, FQNEAQ. Between the trimmed V and J ends, which lost 1 base and 5 bases, there was a span of 12 bases. CDR3 protein: CASSLGVRGNEQYF. As DNA, the CDR3 is TGTGCCAGCAGCTTAGGAGTCAGGGGAAACGAGCAGTACTTC.

To note about this clone: One junction end disagrees with the germline gene, perhaps due to a read error. This chain uses TRBV5-6 with TRBJ1-2; D possibly corresponds to TRBD1 (6 bases). CDR3 length: 15 amino acids. In germline, CDR1 is SGHDT, CDR2 YYEEEE. The CDR3 nucleotides are TGTGCCGGCAGCAAGGCAGGGGTCCCTAACTATGGCTACACCTTC. Amino acids: CAGSKAGVPNYGYTF. The full variable domain, rest sourced from reference TRBV5-6 and TRBJ1-2, is DAGVTQSPTHLIKTRGQQVTLRCSPKSGHDTVSWYQQALGQGPQFIFQYYEEEERQRGNFPDRFSGHQFPNYSSELNVNALLLGDSALYLCAGSKAGVPNYGYTFGSGTRLTVV.

The chain joins TRBV13 to TRBJ2-3, with 15 nucleotides matching TRBD2. The ends lost 5 bases at V and 6 bases at J; junction bases unmatched: 3. The CDR3 has 15 residues. Germline loops: CDR1 PRHDT, CDR2 FYEKMQ (reference sequence). The CDR3 spells CASSLGLAGGDTQYF. The CDR3 region has the DNA TGTGCCAGCAGCCTGGGACTAGCGGGGGGTGATACGCAGTATTTT.

The V call is TRBV6-6, the J call TRBJ1-2, with D possibly matching TRBD1 (5 bases). Germline assignment: CDR1 MNHNY and CDR2 SVGAGI (reference sequence). The CDR3 is 15 residues long. The V end lost 2 bases, the J end lost 3 bases, and 13 bases lay between the germline ends. CDR3 region: CASSYPPGGYYGYTF. As DNA, the CDR3 is TGTGCCAGCAGTTACCCCCCGGGGGGGTACTATGGCTACACCTTC.